Below are 28 T cell receptor beta chains sequenced from a single sample in a study of blood T cells in healthy people across ages. Next came a second PCR, run for about 7 to 12 cycles, which used a sample-barcoded 5' primer along with a J-beta primer mix. TCRdb itself ran the 5' RACE reads through MiXCR, one entry per CDR3 protein. The table records about 1,400,000 distinct CDR3 sequences, approximately 38% of them present only once. The sample consisted of blood. Source of these receptors: a woman in her late teens or twenties in good health.

This clonotype has at least ten counts. J is TRBJ2-5 and V is TRBV7-3; the match to TRBD2 covers 8 bases. The CDR3 has 14 residues. V trimming: 5 bases; J trimming: 1 base; junction bases outside the gene matches: 3. Germline V CDR1 and CDR2: SGHTA, FQGTGA. The CDR3 nucleotides read TGTGCCAGCAGCCGCAGCGGGGGCCAAGAGACCCAGTACTTC. It encodes CASSRSGGQETQYF.

This clonotype has only a few counts. The rearrangement links TRBV19 to TRBJ2-7; no definite D call. The CDR3 sequence is 15 residues long. The germline V gene encodes CDR1 LNHDA and CDR2 SQIVND (reference sequence). The V gene lost 0 bases and the J gene lost 0 bases, with 9 bases spanning the gap. As DNA, the CDR3 is TGTGCCAGTAGTATAGAACCCCGCAGCTCCTACGAGCAGTACTTC. As protein: CASSIEPRSSYEQYF.

This chain links TRBV20-1 with TRBJ1-2; D unresolved. Between the trimmed V and J ends, which lost 3 bases and 8 bases, there was a span of 16 bases. The V gene's germline CDR1 is DFQATT and CDR2 SNEGSKA (reference sequence). The CDR3 runs to 13 residues. Here the CDR3 reads CSASPLEERGYTF. DNA of the CDR3: TGCAGTGCTAGTCCCCTCGAGGAAAGGGGCTACACCTTC.

The J gene is TRBJ1-4, the V gene TRBV7-9; 7 nucleotides align to TRBD1. CDR3 length equals 17 residues. Germline-derived CDR1 and CDR2 are SEHNR and FQNEAQ (reference sequence). Trimming took 4 bases from V and 5 from J; bases not matched to a gene: 13. In DNA, the CDR3 is TGTGCCAGCAGCTCCGACAGGGCGGGCGGAGGGAATGAAAAACTGTTTTTT. Translating it yields CASSSDRAGGGNEKLFF. The variable domain in full, with the rest retrieved from reference TRBV7-9 and TRBJ1-4, is DTGVSQNPRHKITKRGQNVTFRCDPISEHNRLYWYRQTLGQGPEFLTYFQNEAQLEKSRLLSDRFSAERPKGSFSTLEIQRTEQGDSAMYLCASSSDRAGGGNEKLFFGSGTQLSVL.

The chain uses TRBV12-3 or TRBV12-4 and TRBJ2-1; 14 nucleotides agree with TRBD2. This CDR3 is 18 amino acids long. V lost 6 bases, J lost 0 bases, and 7 bases stayed unmatched. CDR3 residues: CASSPGLAGEDSYNEQFF. The CDR3 DNA is TGTGCCAGCAGCCCGGGACTAGCGGGGGAAGACTCCTACAATGAGCAGTTCTTC.

The rearrangement joins TRBV27 to TRBJ2-6; TRBD2 agrees at 12 bases. V lost 5 bases to trimming and J lost 4 bases; unmatched junction nucleotides: 12. There are 19 residues in the CDR3. Germline V CDR1 and CDR2: MNHEY, SMNVEV (reference sequence). Written as DNA, the CDR3 is TGTGCCAGCAGTGGTAGCCCTAGCGGGGGGGCAGCCGGGGCCAACGTCCTGACTTTC. Amino acids: CASSGSPSGGAAGANVLTF.

This clonotype was found once. The V gene is TRBV2, the J gene TRBJ2-7; 9 nucleotides align to TRBD1. The closer fit of TRBJ2-5 to the DNA end suggests the J call may be wrong. The CDR3 is made up of 12 amino acids. Germline V gene lookup returns CDR1 SNHLY and CDR2 FYNNEI. Written as DNA, the CDR3 is TGTGCCAGCGACGGACAGGGGAAGACCCAGTACTTC. Amino acids: CASDGQGKTQYF.

In its sample, this clonotype was seen a few times. The rearrangement uses TRBV15 and TRBJ1-1; maybe TRBD1 (5 bases). The CDR3 covers 15 residues. With 5 bases removed from V and 4 bases from J, the gap between germline ends came to 17 bases. Germline CDR1 and CDR2: LNHNV and YYDKDF (reference sequence). In nucleotides, the CDR3 is TGTGCCACCAGCCCCCGAATGGGGGGAGGCACTGAAGCTTTCTTT. Its protein product is CATSPRMGGGTEAFF. The full variable domain, its missing parts supplied by reference TRBV15 and TRBJ1-1, is DAMVIQNPRYQVTQFGKPVTLSCSQTLNHNVMYWYQQKSSQAPKLLFHYYDKDFNNEADTPDNFQSRRPNTSFCFLDIRSPGLGDTAMYLCATSPRMGGGTEAFFGQGTRLTVV.

V and J are TRBV5-1 and TRBJ2-1; D remains ambiguous. In germline, CDR1 is SGHRS, CDR2 YFSETQ. This CDR3 contains 13 residues. V gave up 1 base and J gave up 9 bases, with 11 bases separating them. The DNA for the CDR3 is TGCGCCAGCAGCTTGTTGGCAGTTAGTGAGCAGTTCTTC. Its protein is CASSLLAVSEQFF.

The chain uses TRBV12-3 or TRBV12-4 and TRBJ2-2; D is ambiguous. The V gene lost 3 bases and the J gene lost 4 bases, with 15 bases spanning the gap. The CDR3 contains 16 residues. The CDR3 sequence is CASSFKSGMGTGELFF. The CDR3 coding sequence is TGTGCCAGCAGTTTTAAGTCGGGTATGGGCACCGGGGAGCTGTTTTTT.

CDR3 coding DNA: TGCAGCGCCGCTAGGCAGAAGGACACCGGGGAGCTGTTTTTT. This translates into CSAARQKDTGELFF. This sequence joins TRBV29-1 and TRBJ2-2; no clear D gene. CDR3 size: 14 residues. V was clipped by 7 bases and J by 3 bases, with 15 bases between them. From germline, CDR1 is SQVTM and CDR2 ANQGSEA.

Note on this clonotype: A much bigger clone sits one base away, suggesting this may be a read error. The rearrangement links TRBV28 to TRBJ2-7; the D gene is possibly TRBD1 (5 bases). CDR1 and CDR2 from the germline V gene are MDHEN and SYDVKM. V was cut by 9 bases and J by 1 base, with 16 bases left in between. The CDR3 runs to 14 residues. This CDR3 is CARTLEGQSYEQYF. CDR3 coding DNA: TGTGCCAGAACCCTCGAAGGACAATCCTACGAGCAGTACTTC.

This clonotype has a handful of counts. CDR3 sequence: CSARERGAAYEQYF. The CDR3 DNA reads TGCAGTGCTAGAGAACGGGGTGCGGCCTACGAGCAGTACTTC. The chain joins TRBV20-1 to TRBJ2-7; maybe TRBD2 (5 bases). CDR1 and CDR2 from the germline V gene are DFQATT and SNEGSKA (reference sequence). This CDR3 is built from 14 residues. Trimming shortened V by 0 bases and J by 2 bases, and 11 bases separated the two germline ends.

Comments on this clonotype: A much larger clone lies a single base off, so this may be a read error. The V gene is TRBV10-3, the J gene TRBJ1-2; D call uncertain. The germline V gene has CDR1 ENHRY and CDR2 SYGVKD. The CDR3 is 15 residues long. The CDR3 sequence is CAVSGPTENHYGYTF. The CDR3 DNA is TGTGCCGTCAGTGGGCCAACAGAAAACCACTATGGCTACACCTTC.

This clonotype was counted at least ten times. CDR3: CASSENRAPTYNEQFF. DNA of the CDR3: TGTGCCAGCAGCGAGAACAGGGCCCCCACCTACAATGAGCAGTTCTTC. This chain joins TRBV9 and TRBJ2-1; D may be TRBD1 (6 bases). This CDR3 region has 16 residues. V was clipped by 3 bases and J by 2 bases, with 15 bases between them. The germline V gene encodes CDR1 SGDLS and CDR2 YYNGEE.

In its sample, this clonotype was seen a few times. This rearrangement joins TRBV7-9 to TRBJ1-1; D is undetermined. The germline gives CDR1 SEHNR, CDR2 FQNEAQ (reference sequence). Trimming pared 3 bases from V and 1 base from J, leaving 9 bases between. The CDR3 length is 14 residues. CDR3 in amino acids: CASSLETGNTEAFF. The CDR3 region has the DNA TGTGCCAGCAGCTTGGAGACCGGGAACACTGAAGCTTTCTTT.

J is TRBJ1-1 and V is TRBV6-5, with TRBD1 as a possible D gene (5 bases). The CDR3 is 15 residues long. Trimming shortened V by 0 bases and J by 4 bases, and 12 bases separated the two germline ends. CDR1 is MNHEY, CDR2 SVGAGI, per germline. CDR3 bases: TGTGCCAGCAGTTACTCTGTGGGGGATGGCACTGAAGCTTTCTTT. It is translated as CASSYSVGDGTEAFF.

The gene calls are TRBV7-8 and TRBJ1-1; 7 bases align to TRBD1. Trimming removed 6 bases from V and 6 bases from J; junction bases left unmatched: 7. There are 13 residues in the CDR3. CDR1 and CDR2 (germline): SGHVS, FQNEAQ. The CDR3 reads CASRLTDRAEAFF. The CDR3 DNA reads TGTGCCAGCAGATTGACCGACAGGGCTGAAGCTTTCTTT.

The V and J genes are TRBV6-5 and TRBJ2-3; possible D gene TRBD2, 5 bases. Trimming pared 0 bases from V and 14 bases from J, leaving 21 bases between. The CDR3 consists of 15 residues. CDR1 MNHEY and CDR2 SVGAGI come from the germline V gene. CDR3 loop: CASSYSFEGGLLSYF. CDR3 in DNA: TGTGCCAGCAGTTACTCGTTTGAGGGCGGATTACTGTCGTATTTT.

This clonotype came up once. The gene calls are TRBV6-7 and TRBJ1-1; D gene ambiguous. TRBV6-7 carries the ORF label, with uncertain function. The CDR3 length is 17 residues. V lost 0 bases, J lost 3 bases, and 17 bases lay in between. The CDR3 region has the DNA TGTGCCAGCAGTTACTCGATATATACAAATCGTCACACTGAAGCTTTCTTT. Protein: CASSYSIYTNRHTEAFF.

This chain links TRBV2 with TRBJ1-5, with TRBD1 as a possible D gene (6 bases). Trimming removed 6 bases at V and 6 bases at J, with 12 bases between. Germline V lookup: CDR1 SNHLY, CDR2 FYNNEI. The CDR3 length is 13 residues. CDR3: CASRNRAGQPQHF. Written as DNA, the CDR3 is TGTGCCAGCAGGAACAGGGCGGGTCAGCCCCAGCATTTT.

This clonotype has a single count. The rearrangement uses TRBV28 and TRBJ2-7, with TRBD1 matching over 9 bases. The length of the CDR3 is 16 residues. In germline, CDR1 is MDHEN, CDR2 SYDVKM. J was trimmed by 1 base and V by 5 bases; bases with no gene match: 9. DNA for the CDR3: TGTGCCAGCAGTCCCTCCGGGACAGGGTTTTCCTACGAGCAGTACTTC. Translation gives CASSPSGTGFSYEQYF. Full variable domain (missing parts from reference TRBV28 and TRBJ2-7): DVKVTQSSRYLVKRTGEKVFLECVQDMDHENMFWYRQDPGLGLRLIYFSYDVKMKEKGDIPEGYSVSREKKERFSLILESASTNQTSMYLCASSPSGTGFSYEQYFGPGTRLTVT.

The chain joins TRBV18 to TRBJ2-1; D remains ambiguous. CDR3 size: 12 residues. V lost 3 bases and J lost 7, with 7 bases in between. The germline V gene has CDR1 KGHSH and CDR2 LQKENI. CDR3 DNA: TGTGCCAGCTCACCTGAGAGGAATGAGCAGTTCTTC. It specifies CASSPERNEQFF.

This clonotype was found a few times. The chain links TRBV12-3 or TRBV12-4 to TRBJ1-1; D not certain. The V end lost 7 bases, the J end lost 1 base, and 10 bases lay between the germline ends. The CDR3 length is 13 residues. The CDR3 nucleotides read TGTGCCAGCACCATGACCGCGAACACTGAAGCTTTCTTT. Translated: CASTMTANTEAFF.

About this clonotype itself: At one end the junction does not follow the germline gene, possibly because of a read error. This chain joins TRBV4-1 and TRBJ2-5; 8 nucleotides agree with TRBD1. This CDR3 comprises 15 residues. Looked up from germline, CDR1 is MGHRA and CDR2 is YSYEKL. The CDR3 protein is CACSQADRGSETQYF. The CDR3 DNA follows: TGCGCCTGCAGCCAGGCTGACAGGGGTTCGGAGACCCAGTACTTC.

This clonotype came up a few times. The rearrangement links TRBV7-2 to TRBJ1-5; D gene ambiguous. CDR3 length: 13 amino acids. Germline CDR1 is SGHTA and CDR2 is FQGNSA. The V end was cut by 2 bases, the J end by 8 bases, with 10 bases between. In nucleotides, the CDR3 is TGTGCCAGCAGCTTAACGGGGTACAAGCCCCAGCATTTT. It codes for CASSLTGYKPQHF. The whole variable domain, remainder taken from reference TRBV7-2 and TRBJ1-5, is GAGVSQSPSNKVTEKGKDVELRCDPISGHTALYWYRQSLGQGLEFLIYFQGNSAPDKSGLPSDRFSAERTGGSVSTLTIQRTQQEDSAVYLCASSLTGYKPQHFGDGTRLSIL.

The chain links TRBV29-1 to TRBJ2-7; no firm D call. This CDR3 is 13 amino acids long. CDR1 is SQVTM, CDR2 ANQGSEA, per germline. V was shortened by 2 bases and J by 0 bases, with 8 bases between the two germline ends. CDR3 sequence: CSVEFGNSYEQYF. CDR3 DNA sequence: TGCAGCGTTGAATTCGGCAACTCCTACGAGCAGTACTTC.

This clonotype came up a few times. The chain uses TRBV25-1 and TRBJ1-2, with D uncertain. Germline CDR1 is MGHDK and CDR2 is SYGVNS. The CDR3 consists of 14 residues. V lost 1 base, J lost 4 bases, and 10 bases lay in between. The CDR3 DNA is TGTGCCAGCAGTGAATCCGGCGGCTCCTATGGCTACACCTTC. It translates to CASSESGGSYGYTF.